This TCR beta chain was sequenced in a study of T-cell reconstitution after alpha-beta-depleted transplantation in children. Study-wide findings and caveats: Alpha-beta T cells about two months after transplant reportedly derived from several hundred expanded graft clones. Counts and diversity of T cells one year after transplant came mostly from newly produced T cells.

Turning to this clonotype: Its antigen is currently unknown.

The TCRbeta library was prepared with unique molecular identifiers. TCRdb fed the PCR reads into MiXCR, producing one record per CDR3 protein. The sample includes nearly 200,000 distinct CDR3 sequences, roughly 6% seen only once; the top ten take about 5%. The receptor's source is a girl under three years old with combined immunodeficiency, due to receive a stem cell transplant. Sequenced material: PBMCs, taken before TCRalphabeta/CD19-depleted stem cell transplant.

The CDR3 DNA sequence: TGTGCCAGCAGGCCTGGGACAGGGGAGACCCAGTACTTC. This translates into CASRPGTGETQYF. The J gene is TRBJ2-5, the V gene TRBV6-2 or TRBV6-3; the match to TRBD1 covers 9 bases. Germline CDR1 is MNHEY and CDR2 is SVGEGT. The CDR3 loop spans 13 amino acids. V gave up 6 bases and J gave up 5 bases; unmatched junction bases: 4.